One sample yielded the 14 T cell receptor beta chains listed below, sequenced in a study of blood T cell repertoires in COVID-19. Profiling relied on immunoSEQ multiplex PCR, and the TCRdb table lists in-frame clones only, not all of them. Counted here are some 150,000 clones, almost 80% occurring once; the ten biggest clones make up about 8.6%. The sequencing sample was made of peripheral blood. Receptors originate from a man in his fifties with active or convalescent COVID-19.

The CDR3 bases are TGTGCCAGCAGCGTAGGGGGACTAGCTAACAATGAGCAGTTCTTC. Its translation: CASSVGGLANNEQFF. The chain has TRBV9 and TRBJ2-1; 9 bases agree with TRBD2. The CDR3 totals 15 residues. V lost 0 bases, J lost 5 bases, and 3 bases stayed unmatched. The V gene's germline CDR1 is SGDLS and CDR2 YYNGEE.

The V and J genes are TRBV29-1 and TRBJ1-3; no clear D. CDR1 is SQVTM and CDR2 is ANQGSEA in the germline V gene. V shed 3 bases and J shed 3 bases, with 9 bases lying between them. This CDR3 contains 13 residues. The CDR3 DNA is TGCAGCGTTGACCCGGGGTATGGAAACACCATATATTTT. It codes for CSVDPGYGNTIYF.

The chain uses TRBV27 and TRBJ1-1, with D perhaps matching TRBD1 (6 bases). The CDR3 consists of 14 residues. Between the trimmed V and J ends, which lost 0 bases and 4 bases, there was a span of 9 bases. Germline V gene sequence: CDR1 MNHEY, CDR2 SMNVEV (reference sequence). The CDR3 is CASSLSGGVTEAFF. The DNA for the CDR3 is TGTGCCAGCAGTTTATCAGGGGGGGTCACTGAAGCTTTCTTT.

The chain has TRBV24-1 and TRBJ2-3, with D perhaps TRBD2 (5 bases). Between the trimmed V and J ends, which lost 5 bases and 6 bases, there was a span of 8 bases. Per germline, CDR1 KGHDR and CDR2 SFDVKD. CDR3 length: 12 residues. The CDR3 DNA reads as TGTGCCACCAGTGGGGAGCTCGATACGCAGTATTTT. It encodes CATSGELDTQYF.

This chain joins TRBV7-3 and TRBJ2-1, with 14 nucleotides matching TRBD2. Germline V gene sequence: CDR1 SGHTA, CDR2 FQGTGA. Trimming removed 0 bases from V and 9 bases from J; junction bases left unmatched: 7. The CDR3 loop spans 17 amino acids. CDR3 region: CASSLTPTSGRGGEQFF. CDR3 coding DNA: TGTGCCAGCAGCTTAACCCCGACTAGCGGGAGGGGCGGTGAGCAGTTCTTC.

The chain has TRBV19 and TRBJ2-7; a weak D match, TRBD1 (6 bases). The CDR3 spans 11 residues. CDR1 and CDR2 from the germline V gene are LNHDA and SQIVND (reference sequence). V lost 6 bases and J lost 7, with 10 bases in between. The CDR3 sequence: CASRDGTEQYF. The CDR3 DNA sequence: TGTGCCAGTAGGGACGGGACAGAGCAGTACTTC.

The CDR3 sequence is CASRPGTGRPQPQHF. As DNA, the CDR3 is TGTGCCAGCAGGCCCGGGACAGGGAGACCTCAGCCCCAGCATTTT. The chain joins TRBV2 to TRBJ1-5; TRBD1 matches at 9 bases. This CDR3 contains 15 residues. Unmatched junction bases numbered 9, after V lost 6 bases and J lost 6 bases. The germline V gene has CDR1 SNHLY and CDR2 FYNNEI.

This chain links TRBV19 with TRBJ2-7; D perhaps matches TRBD1 (6 bases). The CDR3 runs to 13 residues. The ends were cut back, 5 bases at V and 4 bases at J, with 12 bases in the middle. Germline CDR1 and CDR2: LNHDA and SQIVND (reference sequence). Here the CDR3 reads CASSRTVEYEQYF. The DNA of the CDR3 is TGTGCCAGTAGTCGGACAGTGGAGTACGAGCAGTACTTC.

This chain uses TRBV7-2 with TRBJ2-1; 12 nucleotides align to TRBD2. This CDR3 has 16 amino acids. Germline V lookup: CDR1 SGHTA, CDR2 FQGNSA. Trimming removed 1 base from V and 4 bases from J; junction bases left unmatched: 2. For the CDR3, the DNA is TGTGCCAGCAGCTTAGTCGGGACTAGCGGGTACAATGAGCAGTTCTTC. Its translation is CASSLVGTSGYNEQFF. Using reference TRBV7-2 and TRBJ2-1 for the parts outside the CDR3, the full variable domain is GAGVSQSPSNKVTEKGKDVELRCDPISGHTALYWYRQSLGQGLEFLIYFQGNSAPDKSGLPSDRFSAERTGGSVSTLTIQRTQQEDSAVYLCASSLVGTSGYNEQFFGPGTRLTVL.

This chain links TRBV18 with TRBJ1-1, with D possibly being TRBD1 (5 bases). Germline CDR1 KGHSH, CDR2 LQKENI. The V gene lost 2 bases and the J gene lost 5 bases, with 15 bases spanning the gap. CDR3 length: 15 amino acids. CDR3: CASSPGLGEGTEAFF. DNA of the CDR3: TGTGCCAGCTCACCAGGATTAGGGGAGGGGACTGAAGCTTTCTTT. Together with reference TRBV18 and TRBJ1-1, the CDR3 gives the full variable domain: NAGVMQNPRHLVRRRGQEARLRCSPMKGHSHVYWYRQLPEEGLKFMVYLQKENIIDESGMPKERFSAEFPKEGPSILRIQQVVRGDSAAYFCASSPGLGEGTEAFFGQGTRLTVV.

This clone was seen only a few times. V is TRBV27 and J is TRBJ1-5, with 10 bases lining up with TRBD1. J lost 3 bases, V lost 5 bases, and 4 bases had no gene match. This CDR3 spans 15 amino acids. CDR1 is MNHEY and CDR2 is SMNVEV in the germline V gene (reference sequence). The DNA of the CDR3 is TGTGCCAGCAGTCAGGGACAGGGGCTCAATCAGCCCCAGCATTTT. Its translation: CASSQGQGLNQPQHF.

The V and J genes are TRBV9 and TRBJ1-2, with a tentative D call TRBD1 (6 bases). Germline loops: CDR1 SGDLS, CDR2 YYNGEE. V was clipped by 0 bases and J by 3 bases, with 12 bases between them. This CDR3 contains 15 residues. Here the CDR3 DNA reads TGTGCCAGCAGCGTAGATCTGACAGGCTACTATGGCTACACCTTC. As protein: CASSVDLTGYYGYTF. Looking up the rest from reference TRBV9 and TRBJ1-2 gives the full variable domain: DSGVTQTPKHLITATGQRVTLRCSPRSGDLSVYWYQQSLDQGLQFLIQYYNGEERAKGNILERFSAQQFPDLHSELNLSSLELGDSALYFCASSVDLTGYYGYTFGSGTRLTVV.

The chain couples TRBV4-1 to TRBJ2-5, with 13 bases identical to TRBD2. The CDR3 contains 16 residues. The germline CDR1 and CDR2 sequences are MGHRA and YSYEKL. The ends lost 4 bases at V and 4 bases at J; junction bases unmatched: 6. CDR3: CASSLGLAGVGETQYF. In DNA, the CDR3 is TGCGCCAGCAGCCTAGGACTAGCGGGAGTAGGAGAGACCCAGTACTTC.

The chain carries TRBV27 and TRBJ2-2; 12 bases are shared with TRBD2. V lost 3 bases, J lost 5 bases, and 13 bases stayed unmatched. The CDR3 length is 19 residues. CDR1 and CDR2 (germline): MNHEY, SMNVEV (reference sequence). The CDR3 DNA reads as TGTGCCAGCAGTTTCCTGACTAGCGGGAGCGGGGTTGGGACCGGGGAGCTGTTTTTT. Translating gives CASSFLTSGSGVGTGELFF.